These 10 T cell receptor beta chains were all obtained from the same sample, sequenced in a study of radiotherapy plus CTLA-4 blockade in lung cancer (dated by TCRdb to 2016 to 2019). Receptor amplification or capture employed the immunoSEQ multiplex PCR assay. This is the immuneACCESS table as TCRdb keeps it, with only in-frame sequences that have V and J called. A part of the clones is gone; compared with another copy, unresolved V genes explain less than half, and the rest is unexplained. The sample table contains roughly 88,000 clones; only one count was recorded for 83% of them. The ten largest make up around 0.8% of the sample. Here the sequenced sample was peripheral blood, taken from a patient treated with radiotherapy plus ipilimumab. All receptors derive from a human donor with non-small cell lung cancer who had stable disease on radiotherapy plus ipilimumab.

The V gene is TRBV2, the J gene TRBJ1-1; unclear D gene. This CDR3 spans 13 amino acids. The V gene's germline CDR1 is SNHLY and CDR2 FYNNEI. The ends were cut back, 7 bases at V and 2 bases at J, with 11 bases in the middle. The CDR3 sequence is CASMRQLNTEAFF. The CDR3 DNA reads TGTGCCAGCATGAGGCAGCTCAACACTGAAGCTTTCTTT.

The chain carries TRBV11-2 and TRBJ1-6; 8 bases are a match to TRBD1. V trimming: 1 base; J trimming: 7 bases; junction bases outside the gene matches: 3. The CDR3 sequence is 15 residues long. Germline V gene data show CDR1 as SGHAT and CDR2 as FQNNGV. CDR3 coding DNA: TGTGCCAGCAGCTTAGGGGACAGGACGAATTCACCCCTCCACTTT. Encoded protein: CASSLGDRTNSPLHF. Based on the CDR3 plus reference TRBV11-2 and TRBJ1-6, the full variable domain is EAGVAQSPRYKIIEKRQSVAFWCNPISGHATLYWYQQILGQGPKLLIQFQNNGVVDDSQLPKDRFSAERLKGVDSTLKIQPAKLEDSAVYLCASSLGDRTNSPLHFGNGTRLTVT.

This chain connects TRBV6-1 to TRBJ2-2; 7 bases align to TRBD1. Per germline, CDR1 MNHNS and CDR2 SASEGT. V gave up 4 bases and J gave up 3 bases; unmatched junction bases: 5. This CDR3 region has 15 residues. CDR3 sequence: CASSGQGWDTGELFF. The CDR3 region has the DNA TGTGCCAGCAGTGGACAGGGTTGGGACACCGGGGAGCTGTTTTTT.

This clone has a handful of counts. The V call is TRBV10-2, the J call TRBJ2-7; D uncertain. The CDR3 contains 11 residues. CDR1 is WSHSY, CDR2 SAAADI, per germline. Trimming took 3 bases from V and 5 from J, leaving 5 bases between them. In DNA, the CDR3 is TGCGCCAGCAGTGAAATAGACGAGCAGTACTTC. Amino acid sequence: CASSEIDEQYF.

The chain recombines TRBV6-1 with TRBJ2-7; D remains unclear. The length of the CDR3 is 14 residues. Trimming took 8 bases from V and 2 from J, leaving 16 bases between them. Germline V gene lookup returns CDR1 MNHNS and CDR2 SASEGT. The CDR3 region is CASGEPYGPYEQYF. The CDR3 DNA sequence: TGTGCCAGCGGAGAACCTTACGGTCCCTACGAGCAGTACTTC.

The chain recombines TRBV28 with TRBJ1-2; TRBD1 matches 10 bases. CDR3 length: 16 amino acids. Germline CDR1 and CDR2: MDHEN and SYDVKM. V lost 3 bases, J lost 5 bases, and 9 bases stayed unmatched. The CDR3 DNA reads TGTGCCAGCAGTTTGGATGGAAGACAGGGGGCTTATGGCTACACCTTC. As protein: CASSLDGRQGAYGYTF.

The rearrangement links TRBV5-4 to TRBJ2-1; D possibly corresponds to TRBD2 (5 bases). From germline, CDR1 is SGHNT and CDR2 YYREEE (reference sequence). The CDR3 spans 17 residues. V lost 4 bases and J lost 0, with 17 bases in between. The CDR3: CASSVDKRSYSYNEQFF. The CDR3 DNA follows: TGTGCCAGCAGCGTGGATAAGCGGTCTTACTCCTACAATGAGCAGTTCTTC.

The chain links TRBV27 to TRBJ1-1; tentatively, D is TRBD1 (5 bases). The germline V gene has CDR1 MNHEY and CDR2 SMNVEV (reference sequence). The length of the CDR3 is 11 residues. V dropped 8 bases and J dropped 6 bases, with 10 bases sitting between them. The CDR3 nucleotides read TGTGCCAGCGCAGGAGGGGCTGAAGCTTTCTTT. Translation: CASAGGAEAFF.

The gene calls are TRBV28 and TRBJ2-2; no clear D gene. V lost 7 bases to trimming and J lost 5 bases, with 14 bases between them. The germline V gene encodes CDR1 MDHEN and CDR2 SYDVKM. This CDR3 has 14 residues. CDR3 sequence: CASTPSGFTGELFF. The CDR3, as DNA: TGTGCCAGCACCCCCTCAGGTTTTACCGGGGAGCTGTTTTTT.

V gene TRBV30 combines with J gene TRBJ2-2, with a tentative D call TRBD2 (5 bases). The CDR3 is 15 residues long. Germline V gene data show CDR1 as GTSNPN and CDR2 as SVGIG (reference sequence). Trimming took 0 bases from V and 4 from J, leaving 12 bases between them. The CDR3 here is CAWSVSRGSTGELFF. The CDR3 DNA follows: TGTGCCTGGAGTGTTTCTCGGGGAAGCACCGGGGAGCTGTTTTTT.